This T cell receptor beta chain was found in a study of beta chain features in type 1 diabetes. For the study at large: The patient and healthy donor groups were comparable for age, gender and cell yields.

Study-level results: Among patients, naive, central memory and Treg TCRB repertoires appeared more similar than among healthy donors. Significant though moderate, a shortening of TCRB CDR3s appeared in all four CD4+ subsets of Type 1 diabetes patients.

Concerning this clone itself: The target antigen is unknown.

The CDR3 loop spans 16 amino acids. From germline, CDR1 is MGHDK and CDR2 SYGVNS. The V end lost 3 bases, the J end lost 2 bases, and 14 bases lay between the germline ends. A sort by CD45RO/CCR7/CD25/CD127/CD95/CD27 yielded CD4+ naive, central memory, regulatory and stem cell-like memory cells. The study reverse transcribed the entire isolated RNA, so it sequenced expressed TCRB transcripts. Sequencing used immunoSEQ multiplex PCR; TCRdb keeps in-frame clones, though not all of them. The sample records about 640,000 clones, about an eighth being singletons. This chain uses TRBV25-1 with TRBJ1-3; D might be TRBD1 (6 bases). The sequenced sample consisted of naive CD4+ T cells from blood. The TCR comes from a man between 25 and 39 years old with type 1 diabetes. This CDR3 is CASSDSKGGPGNTIYF. The CDR3 DNA follows: TGTGCCAGCAGTGACTCCAAAGGGGGACCTGGAAACACCATATATTTT.